The 26 T cell receptor beta chains below come from one sample, sequenced in a study of early T cells in non-severe SARS-CoV-2 infection. TCRdb independently ran MiXCR on the 5' RACE reads; one entry per CDR3 protein. The data hold 70,000 or so distinct CDR3 sequences, with roughly 4.9% observed a single time. The sample was whole blood, taken at baseline. The receptors come from an adult who was a healthcare worker with PCR-confirmed SARS-CoV-2 infection or an uninfected control (not recorded which). The donor label of this sample is uncertain.

At least ten counts were recorded for this clonotype. The chain recombines TRBV4-1 with TRBJ1-2; no clear D gene. V was shortened by 5 bases and J by 4 bases, with 14 bases between the two germline ends. This CDR3 has 14 amino acids. Germline CDR1 reads MGHRA; CDR2 reads YSYEKL. The CDR3 loop is CASSGEDSLYGYTF. The CDR3 DNA is TGCGCCAGCAGCGGAGAAGACTCCCTCTATGGCTACACCTTC.

This clonotype was detected ten times or more. The chain combines TRBV20-1 with TRBJ1-3; D is possibly TRBD1 (6 bases). The CDR3 covers 14 residues. The germline V and J ends were trimmed by 4 bases and 0 bases, with 10 bases remaining between them. The germline CDR1 and CDR2 sequences are DFQATT and SNEGSKA (reference sequence). CDR3: CSANRESSGNTIYF. CDR3 bases: TGCAGTGCTAACAGGGAAAGCTCTGGAAACACCATATATTTT.

This clonotype was seen a handful of times. The chain uses TRBV9 and TRBJ2-5; TRBD2 agrees at 8 bases. V lost 0 bases and J lost 1; bases outside the gene matches: 5. The germline V gene has CDR1 SGDLS and CDR2 YYNGEE. CDR3 length: 16 residues. The CDR3 is CASSVVGTSPQETQYF. Written as DNA, the CDR3 is TGTGCCAGCAGCGTAGTGGGGACTAGTCCCCAAGAGACCCAGTACTTC.

This clonotype has ten or more counts. This chain joins TRBV6-5 and TRBJ2-3, with a tentative D call TRBD2 (5 bases). Looked up from germline, CDR1 is MNHEY and CDR2 is SVGAGI. The length of the CDR3 is 14 residues. Trimming took 6 bases from V and 1 from J, leaving 11 bases between them. The chain's CDR3 is CASRASLGTDTQYF. The CDR3 region has the DNA TGTGCCAGCAGGGCTAGCCTTGGCACAGATACGCAGTATTTT.

This clonotype was counted between two and nine times. The chain links TRBV6-6 to TRBJ2-7, with TRBD1 as a possible D gene (7 bases). The CDR3 is 14 residues long. V shed 2 bases and J shed 6 bases, with 14 bases lying between them. Germline V lookup: CDR1 MNHNY, CDR2 SVGAGI (reference sequence). In DNA form, the CDR3 reads TGTGCCAGCAGTTACAGGCAGGGGGGCCTCGAGCAGTACTTC. Amino acids: CASSYRQGGLEQYF.

The V call is TRBV11-2, the J call TRBJ1-2; 8 bases are a match to TRBD1. V lost 4 bases, J lost 5 bases, and 6 bases stayed unmatched. Germline-derived CDR1 and CDR2 are SGHAT and FQNNGV. The CDR3 is 14 amino acids. This CDR3 is CASSSPGGRYGYTF. In DNA form, the CDR3 reads TGTGCCAGCAGCTCCCCAGGGGGCCGATATGGCTACACCTTC.

V is TRBV11-3 and J is TRBJ2-2; possibly TRBD1 for D (6 bases). The CDR3 runs 13 residues. Trimming removed 5 bases from V and 6 bases from J, with 10 bases in between. Germline V gene sequence: CDR1 SGHNT, CDR2 YENEEA. CDR3 loop: CASSITGSGELFF. The CDR3, as DNA: TGTGCCAGCAGCATTACAGGGTCCGGGGAGCTGTTTTTT.

This clonotype has just a few counts. The rearrangement uses TRBV4-1 and TRBJ2-1; D is perhaps TRBD2 (7 bases). The V gene's germline CDR1 is MGHRA and CDR2 YSYEKL. Trimming took 7 bases from V and 6 from J, leaving 16 bases between them. The CDR3 totals 14 residues. The CDR3 sequence: CASTGGQGINEQFF. CDR3 sequence (DNA): TGCGCCAGCACGGGGGGCCAGGGGATCAATGAGCAGTTCTTC.

The chain links TRBV7-8 to TRBJ2-2; tentatively, D is TRBD1 (6 bases). The CDR3 extends over 16 amino acids. Germline V gene sequence: CDR1 SGHVS, CDR2 FQNEAQ. The germline V and J ends were trimmed by 3 bases and 1 base, with 12 bases remaining between them. CDR3 protein: CASSFGTGRNTGELFF. The CDR3 region has the DNA TGTGCCAGCAGCTTTGGTACAGGGAGGAACACCGGGGAGCTGTTTTTT.

There are a few counts of this clonotype. The chain links TRBV6-6 to TRBJ1-1; D uncertain. The germline gives CDR1 MNHNY, CDR2 SVGAGI (reference sequence). This CDR3 spans 13 amino acids. Deletions cut 5 bases from V and 1 base from J, with 8 bases between. The CDR3 loop is CASSTHGNTEAFF. In DNA, the CDR3 is TGTGCCAGCAGTACCCACGGGAACACTGAAGCTTTCTTT.

This clonotype was observed at least ten times. This rearrangement joins TRBV20-1 to TRBJ2-3, with 11 bases that match TRBD2. Trimming removed 0 bases from V and 1 base from J; junction bases left unmatched: 9. CDR1 is DFQATT, CDR2 SNEGSKA, per germline (reference sequence). The CDR3 has 18 residues. CDR3 loop: CSARDRAPTSGGTDTQYF. CDR3 in DNA: TGCAGTGCTAGAGATCGGGCCCCGACTAGCGGGGGCACAGATACGCAGTATTTT.

The chain has TRBV28 and TRBJ2-2; D unclear. Germline CDR1 and CDR2: MDHEN and SYDVKM. Trimming pared 7 bases from V and 3 bases from J, leaving 12 bases between. The CDR3 totals 14 residues. The CDR3 DNA is TGTGCCAGCAATTGGGGTTTCGACACCGGGGAGCTGTTTTTT. It translates to CASNWGFDTGELFF.

This clonotype has a handful of counts. The DNA is left out, because the CDR3 cannot be placed on it with certainty; the CDR3 is given as TCRdb lists it. The genes are TRBV21-1 and TRBJ1-4; the table's D call TRBD1 went unverified against the DNA. TRBV21-1 is a pseudogene. The CDR3 is 16 amino acids in total, end residues counted. The CDR3 is CASSSPCSPSKENCFF.

This chain links TRBV27 with TRBJ2-5, with a weak D call TRBD1 (5 bases). Germline V gene lookup returns CDR1 MNHEY and CDR2 SMNVEV (reference sequence). Trimming left V 5 bases short and J 2 bases short, with 21 bases between. This CDR3 is 17 amino acids long. CDR3: CASSRLLAGHQQETQYF. CDR3 in DNA: TGTGCCAGCAGTCGGCTGCTTGCCGGACACCAACAAGAGACCCAGTACTTC.

This clonotype was seen many times. V and J are TRBV5-6 and TRBJ2-3; a possible D gene is TRBD1 (6 bases). The CDR3 totals 15 residues. CDR1 is SGHDT, CDR2 YYEEEE, per germline. V shed 0 bases and J shed 0 bases, with 8 bases lying between them. The CDR3 spells CASSLAGASTDTQYF. The CDR3 DNA is TGTGCCAGCAGCTTGGCAGGGGCTAGCACAGATACGCAGTATTTT. The full variable domain, with the rest looked up from reference TRBV5-6 and TRBJ2-3, is DAGVTQSPTHLIKTRGQQVTLRCSPKSGHDTVSWYQQALGQGPQFIFQYYEEEERQRGNFPDRFSGHQFPNYSSELNVNALLLGDSALYLCASSLAGASTDTQYFGPGTRLTVL.

This clonotype occurred many times. The genes are TRBV7-2 and TRBJ2-7; D tentatively fits TRBD1 or TRBD2 (6 bases each). The CDR3 runs 16 residues. Germline CDR1 and CDR2: SGHTA and FQGNSA. V was shortened by 1 base and J by 0 bases, with 13 bases between the two germline ends. CDR3 amino acids: CASSLDGGGTSYEQYF. Written as DNA, the CDR3 is TGTGCCAGCAGCTTAGATGGAGGGGGGACCTCCTACGAGCAGTACTTC.

The rearrangement joins TRBV4-2 to TRBJ1-1; no definite D call. The germline V and J ends were trimmed by 6 bases and 4 bases, with 6 bases remaining between them. There are 11 residues in the CDR3. Germline CDR1 is LGHNA and CDR2 is YNFKEQ. CDR3: CASREGTEAFF. CDR3 sequence (DNA): TGTGCCAGCAGAGAGGGCACTGAAGCTTTCTTT.

This clonotype has ten or more counts. The chain joins TRBV5-1 to TRBJ2-7; D not resolved. Germline CDR1 is SGHRS and CDR2 is YFSETQ. Trimming took off 3 bases at V and 0 bases at J, with 19 bases between the two ends. This CDR3 contains 17 residues. The CDR3 nucleotides are TGCGCCAGCAGCTCACCTGACGGGTTTGACTTCTCCTACGAGCAGTACTTC. Translating gives CASSSPDGFDFSYEQYF.

This clonotype was detected once. V and J are TRBV7-3 and TRBJ2-7; tentatively, D is TRBD1 (6 bases). Germline loops: CDR1 SGHTA, CDR2 FQGTGA. The CDR3 length is 17 residues. V was clipped by 4 bases and J by 3 bases, with 22 bases between them. In nucleotides, the CDR3 is TGTGCCAGCAGCTCCCGATATTGGGACAAAGCCATCTACGAGCAGTACTTC. Translated, it gives CASSSRYWDKAIYEQYF.

This clonotype was picked up a small number of times. The chain is built from TRBV28 and TRBJ1-2; D is possibly TRBD1 (6 bases). V shed 6 bases and J shed 7 bases, with 15 bases lying between them. Germline loops: CDR1 MDHEN, CDR2 SYDVKM. CDR3 length: 13 amino acids. The CDR3 sequence: CASRPNRDSGYTF. The CDR3 DNA sequence: TGTGCCAGCAGGCCCAACAGGGATTCTGGCTACACCTTC.

This clonotype was counted ten times or more. The CDR3 DNA follows: TGCAGTGCCACATGGACAGGCCTTTACGAGCAGTACTTC. Translating it yields CSATWTGLYEQYF. The V gene is TRBV20-1, the J gene TRBJ2-7, with TRBD1 matching over 7 bases. Germline loops: CDR1 DFQATT, CDR2 SNEGSKA (reference sequence). The V segment lost 6 bases and the J segment 4 bases; nucleotides outside the gene matches: 9. The CDR3 loop spans 13 amino acids.

This clonotype appeared a few times. The J gene is TRBJ2-3, the V gene TRBV13; 13 nucleotides match TRBD2. This CDR3 is built from 16 residues. V lost 3 bases to trimming and J lost 5 bases; unmatched junction nucleotides: 5. Germline V gene sequence: CDR1 PRHDT, CDR2 FYEKMQ (reference sequence). CDR3 residues: CASSFPTSGGRDTQYF. CDR3 nucleotide sequence: TGTGCCAGCAGCTTCCCGACTAGCGGGGGGAGAGATACGCAGTATTTT. Combining the CDR3 with reference TRBV13 and TRBJ2-3 gives the whole variable domain AAGVIQSPRHLIKEKRETATLKCYPIPRHDTVYWYQQGPGQDPQFLISFYEKMQSDKGSIPDRFSAQQFSDYHSELNMSSLELGDSALYFCASSFPTSGGRDTQYFGPGTRLTVL.

This clonotype was recorded at least ten times. The gene calls are TRBV13 and TRBJ1-3, with D unresolved. Deletions cut 4 bases from V and 2 bases from J, with 15 bases between. The CDR3 has 16 amino acids. CDR1 and CDR2 from the germline V gene are PRHDT and FYEKMQ (reference sequence). CDR3 DNA sequence: TGTGCCAGCAGCTCGAGACGGTCTCAACCTGGAAACACCATATATTTT. This translates into CASSSRRSQPGNTIYF.

This clonotype showed up just a few times. The chain carries TRBV4-2 and TRBJ2-5; D gene uncertain. V lost 0 bases, J lost 0 bases, and 23 bases lay in between. This CDR3 spans 20 amino acids. CDR1 LGHNA and CDR2 YNFKEQ come from the germline V gene. The CDR3 bases are TGTGCCAGCAGCCAAGATGTAAATGGCGATACTCGGGTGTACCAAGAGACCCAGTACTTC. Amino acids: CASSQDVNGDTRVYQETQYF.

The chain is built from TRBV30 and TRBJ2-7, with no clear D. The CDR3 consists of 13 residues. Germline V lookup: CDR1 GTSNPN, CDR2 SVGIG (reference sequence). V was shortened by 4 bases and J by 0 bases, with 10 bases between the two germline ends. This CDR3 reads CAWNPIISYEQYF. In DNA, the CDR3 is TGTGCCTGGAACCCCATAATCTCCTACGAGCAGTACTTC.

The gene calls are TRBV6-1 and TRBJ1-1; tentative D call: TRBD1 (6 bases). This CDR3 region has 13 residues. Germline CDR1 is MNHNS and CDR2 is SASEGT. The germline V and J ends were trimmed by 6 bases and 3 bases, with 11 bases remaining between them. As DNA, the CDR3 is TGTGCCAGCAGGTCAGGGGCATACACTGAAGCTTTCTTT. Amino acids: CASRSGAYTEAFF.